The sequence of this T cell receptor beta chain was determined in a study of blood T cell repertoires in COVID-19. The CDR3 runs 16 residues. The V end lost 4 bases, the J end lost 5 bases, and 20 bases lay between the germline ends. Germline V gene lookup returns CDR1 LGHDT and CDR2 YNNKEL (reference sequence). Per the original methods: Estimation of nucleated cell counts relied on the amplification of reference gene primers. Produced via immunoSEQ multiplex PCR; TCRdb's table is partial and in-frame only. The V and J calls and clone size were taken over from that table, and D and trimming were inferred from the DNA. The table lists 150,000 to 200,000 clones, 85% to 95% of them singletons.

The receptor's source is a woman in her fifties or sixties with COVID-19, enrolled during active disease. Sequencing was performed on peripheral blood. V and J are TRBV3-1 (or the pseudogene TRBV3-2) and TRBJ1-1; TRBD1 is a possible D gene (5 bases). CDR3 coding DNA: TGTGCCAGCAGCCCCCGGGCGGGGCAGGGCTGGACTGAAGCTTTCTTT. It translates to CASSPRAGQGWTEAFF.